This TCR beta chain was retrieved from a study of OX40 agonist ivuxolimab in advanced cancers. Study-wide background: An agonistic human IgG2 monoclonal antibody against OX40 (CD134) was given. Dose-escalation patients were diagnosed with hepatocellular carcinoma, melanoma, renal cell cancer or head and neck cancer.

Germline lookup yields CDR1 LGHNA and CDR2 YSLEER. The CDR3 covers 15 residues. Trimming took 2 bases from V and 1 from J; bases not matched to a gene: 2. Produced via immunoSEQ multiplex PCR; TCRdb's table is partial and in-frame only. The profile shows more than 80,000 clones, under 95% of them singletons. Cycle 7 day 1, cycle 4 day 1, and baseline were the timepoints at which blood was sampled. This sequence was found in an adult with an advanced solid tumor such as melanoma, head and neck, liver or kidney cancer. The sequences come from CD4+ or CD8+ T cells sorted from blood, collected in a trial of the OX40 agonist ivuxolimab. The rearrangement joins TRBV4-3 to TRBJ2-1, with 7 bases lining up with TRBD1. CDR3 bases: TGCGCCAGCAGCCAATTGACAGGGTCCTACAATGAGCAGTTCTTC. Encoded protein: CASSQLTGSYNEQFF.